This passage covers 15 T cell receptor beta chains from one sample sequenced in a study of shared clonotypes between healthy human individuals. CD45RO-negative, CCR7-selected cells formed the naive CD8 fraction, which excluded terminally differentiated effector memory CD45RA+ cells. Clones were sequenced by immunoSEQ multiplex PCR, and TCRdb holds only the in-frame ones, with some missing. This sample has roughly 2.1 million clones; about 92% occur once, and the top ten carry about 1.5%. Sample: naive CD8+ T cells from PBMCs. Receptors were obtained from a young man in good health. Some clones in this sample may be carry-over from other donors' samples.

This clone was observed a single time. This chain joins TRBV6-1 and TRBJ2-7; D is possibly TRBD1 or TRBD2 (5 bases each). Trimming shortened V by 6 bases and J by 1 base, and 13 bases separated the two germline ends. Germline CDR1 is MNHNS and CDR2 is SASEGT. This CDR3 contains 14 residues. The CDR3, as DNA: TGTGCCAGCAGCTTGGGACGACTGTCCTACGAGCAGTACTTC. Its protein is CASSLGRLSYEQYF.

The V call is TRBV10-3, the J call TRBJ1-1; no firm D call. V was shortened by 2 bases and J by 0 bases, with 10 bases between the two germline ends. Germline values: CDR1 ENHRY, CDR2 SYGVKD. The CDR3 length is 15 residues. Here the CDR3 reads CAISEARILNTEAFF. CDR3 nucleotides: TGTGCCATCAGTGAGGCACGGATACTGAACACTGAAGCTTTCTTT.

As DNA, the CDR3 is TGTGCCAGCAGCATTCTTCCGGGACAGGAGCAATACAATGAGCAGTTCTTC. Its translation: CASSILPGQEQYNEQFF. This sequence joins TRBV7-2 and TRBJ2-1; the match to TRBD1 covers 8 bases. This CDR3 is built from 17 residues. Per germline, CDR1 SGHTA and CDR2 FQGNSA. With V trimmed by 5 bases and J by 4 bases, 13 bases remained unmatched.

V gene TRBV7-9 combines with J gene TRBJ2-1, with 8 bases lining up with TRBD2. Losses at the gene ends were 6 bases for V and 7 bases for J; bases not matched to a gene: 14. The CDR3 has 16 amino acids. CDR1 is SEHNR, CDR2 FQNEAQ, per germline (reference sequence). The CDR3 DNA reads as TGTGCCAGCAGTTCCCCAGTGGGCGGGAGGTTGAATGAGCAGTTCTTC. It translates to CASSSPVGGRLNEQFF.

For this clone: The same CDR3 arises from other DNA sequences in this sample as well. The chain is built from TRBV9 and TRBJ1-2; tentatively, D is TRBD1 (5 bases). Trimming stripped 0 bases from V and 2 bases from J, with 8 bases between. CDR1 and CDR2 from the germline V gene are SGDLS and YYNGEE. The CDR3 is made up of 14 amino acids. The CDR3 loop is CASSVAGGNYGYTF. CDR3 nucleotides: TGTGCCAGCAGCGTAGCTGGGGGGAACTATGGCTACACCTTC.

This clone was detected only once. V gene TRBV7-9 combines with J gene TRBJ1-5; D call uncertain. CDR3 length: 18 amino acids. Trimming shortened V by 1 base and J by 0 bases, and 16 bases separated the two germline ends. CDR1 and CDR2 from the germline V gene are SEHNR and FQNEAQ (reference sequence). CDR3 bases: TGTGCCAGCAGCTTAGACCTGTCAACTGTGGGTAGCAATCAGCCCCAGCATTTT. This translates into CASSLDLSTVGSNQPQHF.

This chain links TRBV9 with TRBJ2-7; 9 bases fit TRBD1. V lost 4 bases, J lost 4 bases, and 9 bases stayed unmatched. Germline V gene lookup returns CDR1 SGDLS and CDR2 YYNGEE. The CDR3 spans 15 residues. CDR3 in DNA: TGTGCCAGCAGCAGGACCGGGACAGGGTGGTACGAGCAGTACTTC. This encodes CASSRTGTGWYEQYF. Full variable domain (missing parts from reference TRBV9 and TRBJ2-7): DSGVTQTPKHLITATGQRVTLRCSPRSGDLSVYWYQQSLDQGLQFLIQYYNGEERAKGNILERFSAQQFPDLHSELNLSSLELGDSALYFCASSRTGTGWYEQYFGPGTRLTVT.

The chain employs TRBV28 and TRBJ2-7, with 11 bases lining up with TRBD2. CDR1 and CDR2 (germline): MDHEN, SYDVKM. The length of the CDR3 is 15 residues. After removal of 3 bases from V and 3 bases from J, the junction contained 4 bases not matched to a gene. For the CDR3, the DNA is TGTGCCAGCAGTTTCCTTAGCGGGAGGGTCTACGAGCAGTACTTC. This translates into CASSFLSGRVYEQYF.

To note about this clone: The junction departs from germline at one end; a sequencing error may be responsible. This sequence joins TRBV2 and TRBJ2-7; a possible D gene is TRBD2 (5 bases). Germline V gene data show CDR1 as SNHLY and CDR2 as FYNNEI. The CDR3 totals 14 residues. The CDR3 sequence: CASTEDSVSYEQYF. DNA of the CDR3: TGTGCCAGCACTGAAGATAGCGTCTCCTACGAGCAGTACTTC.

V usage is TRBV7-8 and J usage is TRBJ2-3; D unclear. Trimming shortened V by 3 bases and J by 0 bases, and 10 bases separated the two germline ends. There are 15 residues in the CDR3. Germline V gene data show CDR1 as SGHVS and CDR2 as FQNEAQ. In nucleotides, the CDR3 is TGTGCCAGCAGCTTGGCTTTTACTAGCACAGATACGCAGTATTTT. It specifies CASSLAFTSTDTQYF.

The chain has TRBV18 and TRBJ2-7; D not resolved. The CDR3 is made up of 18 amino acids. Trimming took 4 bases from V and 2 from J, leaving 24 bases between them. From germline, CDR1 is KGHSH and CDR2 LQKENI. The CDR3 sequence is CASSQSPAYSSPPYEQYF. CDR3 DNA sequence: TGTGCCAGCTCACAGTCCCCTGCCTACTCAAGCCCCCCCTACGAGCAGTACTTC.

The V call is TRBV29-1, the J call TRBJ2-1, with D tentatively TRBD2 (6 bases). V lost 5 bases and J lost 0, with 14 bases in between. CDR1 and CDR2 (germline): SQVTM, ANQGSEA. The CDR3 loop spans 15 amino acids. CDR3 residues: CSVSGRSSSYNEQFF. In DNA, the CDR3 is TGCAGCGTTTCCGGGAGATCAAGCTCCTACAATGAGCAGTTCTTC.

The count of this clone is one. The chain couples TRBV6-5 to TRBJ1-1, with D uncertain. The CDR3 extends over 12 amino acids. V lost 5 bases and J 1 base, leaving 5 bases between the germline ends. Germline loops: CDR1 MNHEY, CDR2 SVGAGI. CDR3 sequence reads: CASSGGNTEAFF. DNA for the CDR3: TGTGCCAGCAGTGGCGGGAACACTGAAGCTTTCTTT.

CDR3 region: CASSQEPLALSYNEQFF. Here the CDR3 DNA reads TGTGCCAGCAGCCAAGAACCTCTAGCGCTCTCCTACAATGAGCAGTTCTTC. The rearrangement links TRBV4-2 to TRBJ2-1; the D gene is possibly TRBD2 (6 bases). Trimming pared 0 bases from V and 0 bases from J, leaving 12 bases between. The CDR3 loop spans 17 amino acids. Per the germline V gene, CDR1 is LGHNA and CDR2 is YNFKEQ.

V is TRBV9 and J is TRBJ1-2; D gene unclear. The CDR3 consists of 13 residues. Trimming removed 0 bases from V and 6 bases from J, with 9 bases in between. CDR1 is SGDLS and CDR2 is YYNGEE in the germline V gene. In DNA, the CDR3 is TGTGCCAGCAGCGTAGGGGCAGCGGATGGCTACACCTTC. Its translation: CASSVGAADGYTF.